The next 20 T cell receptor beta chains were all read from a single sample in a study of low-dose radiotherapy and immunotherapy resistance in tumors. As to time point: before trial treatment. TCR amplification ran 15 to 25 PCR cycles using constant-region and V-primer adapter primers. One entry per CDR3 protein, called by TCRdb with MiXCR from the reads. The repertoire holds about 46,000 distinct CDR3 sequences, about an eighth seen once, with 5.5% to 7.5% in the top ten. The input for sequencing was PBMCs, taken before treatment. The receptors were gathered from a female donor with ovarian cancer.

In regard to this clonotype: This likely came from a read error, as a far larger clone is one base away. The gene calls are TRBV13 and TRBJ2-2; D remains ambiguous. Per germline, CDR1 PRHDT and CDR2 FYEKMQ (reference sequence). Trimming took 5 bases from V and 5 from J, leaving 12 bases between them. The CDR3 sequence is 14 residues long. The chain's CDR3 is CASSQVGATGELFF. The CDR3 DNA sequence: TGTGCCAGCAGCCAGGTGGGCGCGACCGGGGAGCTGTTTTTT.

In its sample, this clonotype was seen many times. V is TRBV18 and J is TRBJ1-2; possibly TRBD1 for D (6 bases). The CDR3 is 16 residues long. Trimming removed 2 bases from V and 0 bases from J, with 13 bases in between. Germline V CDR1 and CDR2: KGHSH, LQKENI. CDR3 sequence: CASSPYDRTANYGYTF. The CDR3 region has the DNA TGTGCCAGCTCACCATATGACAGGACAGCTAACTATGGCTACACCTTC.

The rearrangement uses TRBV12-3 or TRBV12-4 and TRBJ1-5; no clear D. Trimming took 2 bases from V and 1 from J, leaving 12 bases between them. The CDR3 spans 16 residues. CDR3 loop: CASSLRHTLSNQPQHF. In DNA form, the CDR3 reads TGTGCCAGCAGTTTAAGGCACACCCTAAGCAATCAGCCCCAGCATTTT.

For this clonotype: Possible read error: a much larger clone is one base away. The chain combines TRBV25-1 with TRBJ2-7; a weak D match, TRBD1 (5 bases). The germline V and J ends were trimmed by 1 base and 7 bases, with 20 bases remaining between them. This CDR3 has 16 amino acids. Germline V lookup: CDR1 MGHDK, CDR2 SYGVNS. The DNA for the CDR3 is TGTGCCAGCAGTGAATGGCAGGGCCCCCTAGTCAATGAGCAGTACTTC. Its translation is CASSEWQGPLVNEQYF.

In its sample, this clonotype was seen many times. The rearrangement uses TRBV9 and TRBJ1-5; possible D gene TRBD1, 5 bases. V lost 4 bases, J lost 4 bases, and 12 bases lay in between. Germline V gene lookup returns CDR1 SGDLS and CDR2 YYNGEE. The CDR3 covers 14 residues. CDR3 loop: CASSPAGRNQPQHF. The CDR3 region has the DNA TGTGCCAGCAGCCCCGCGGGGCGAAATCAGCCCCAGCATTTT.

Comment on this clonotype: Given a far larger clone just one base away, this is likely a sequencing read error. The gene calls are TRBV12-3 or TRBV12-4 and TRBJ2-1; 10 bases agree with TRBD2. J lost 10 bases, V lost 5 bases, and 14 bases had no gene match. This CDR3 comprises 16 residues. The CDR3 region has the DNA TGTGCCAGCAGTGCCCGTGGAGCGGGGGGGGCGTACGAGCAGTTCTTC. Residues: CASSARGAGGAYEQFF.

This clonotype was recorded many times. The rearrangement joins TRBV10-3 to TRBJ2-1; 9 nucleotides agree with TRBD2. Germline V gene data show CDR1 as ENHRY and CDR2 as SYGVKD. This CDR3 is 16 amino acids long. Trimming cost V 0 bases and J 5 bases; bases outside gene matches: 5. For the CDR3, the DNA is TGTGCCATCAGTGAGTCGAGAGTAGCGGGGGACAATGAGCAGTTCTTC. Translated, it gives CAISESRVAGDNEQFF.

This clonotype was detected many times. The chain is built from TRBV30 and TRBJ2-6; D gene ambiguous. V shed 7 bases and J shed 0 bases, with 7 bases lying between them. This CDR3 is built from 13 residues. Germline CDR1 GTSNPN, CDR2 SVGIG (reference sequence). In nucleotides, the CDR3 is TGTGCCTCGGACGGCTCTGGGGCCAACGTCCTGACTTTC. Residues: CASDGSGANVLTF.

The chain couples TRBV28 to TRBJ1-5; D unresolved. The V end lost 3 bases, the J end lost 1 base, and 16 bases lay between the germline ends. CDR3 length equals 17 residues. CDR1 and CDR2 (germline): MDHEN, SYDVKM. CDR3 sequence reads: CASSFYGRQKSNQPQHF. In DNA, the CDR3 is TGTGCCAGCAGTTTTTACGGGCGGCAGAAAAGCAATCAGCCCCAGCATTTT.

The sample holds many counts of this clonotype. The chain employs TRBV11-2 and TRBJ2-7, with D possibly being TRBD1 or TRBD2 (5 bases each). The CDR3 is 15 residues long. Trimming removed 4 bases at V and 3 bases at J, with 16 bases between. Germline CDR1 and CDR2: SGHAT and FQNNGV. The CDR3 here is CASSSRPRDDYEQYF. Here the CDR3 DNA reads TGTGCCAGCAGCTCTAGACCCCGGGACGACTACGAGCAGTACTTC.

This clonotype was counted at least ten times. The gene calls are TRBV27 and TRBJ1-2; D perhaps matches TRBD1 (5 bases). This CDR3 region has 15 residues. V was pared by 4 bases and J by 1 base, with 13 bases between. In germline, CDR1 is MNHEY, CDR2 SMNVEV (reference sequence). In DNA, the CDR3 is TGTGCCAGCAGTTATGTCCCAGGGCTTAACTATGGCTACACCTTC. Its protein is CASSYVPGLNYGYTF.

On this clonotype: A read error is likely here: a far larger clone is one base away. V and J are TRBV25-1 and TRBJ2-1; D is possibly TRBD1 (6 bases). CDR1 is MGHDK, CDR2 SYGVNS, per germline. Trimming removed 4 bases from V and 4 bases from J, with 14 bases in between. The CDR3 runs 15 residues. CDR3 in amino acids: CASSAGQLIYNEQFF. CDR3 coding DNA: TGTGCCAGCAGTGCCGGACAGTTGATTTACAATGAGCAGTTCTTC.

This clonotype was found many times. CDR3 region: CASSPRLGPYEQYF. In DNA, the CDR3 is TGTGCCAGCAGCCCCCGACTGGGTCCCTACGAGCAGTACTTC. The chain has TRBV28 and TRBJ2-7; no definite D call. V was trimmed by 6 bases and J by 2 bases, leaving 14 bases between them. CDR1 and CDR2 from the germline V gene are MDHEN and SYDVKM. The length of the CDR3 is 14 residues.

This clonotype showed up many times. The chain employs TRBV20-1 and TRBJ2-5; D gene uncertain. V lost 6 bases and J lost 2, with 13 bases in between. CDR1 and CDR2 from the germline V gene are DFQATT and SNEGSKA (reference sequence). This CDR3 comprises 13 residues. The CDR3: CSAHDLTQETQYF. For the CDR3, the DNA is TGCAGTGCCCATGACCTTACTCAAGAGACCCAGTACTTC.

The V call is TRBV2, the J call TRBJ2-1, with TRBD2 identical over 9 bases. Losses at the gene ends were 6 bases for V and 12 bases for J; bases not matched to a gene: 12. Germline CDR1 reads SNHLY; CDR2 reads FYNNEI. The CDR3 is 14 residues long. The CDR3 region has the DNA TGTGCCAGCAGCCTGACTAGCGGAGGACTGTCGCAGTTCTTC. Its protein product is CASSLTSGGLSQFF.

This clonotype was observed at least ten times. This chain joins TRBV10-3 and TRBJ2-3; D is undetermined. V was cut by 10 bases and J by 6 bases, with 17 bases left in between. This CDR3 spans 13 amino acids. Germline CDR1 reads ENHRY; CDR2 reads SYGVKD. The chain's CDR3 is CATRDGPEDTQYF. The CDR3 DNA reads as TGTGCCACCCGCGACGGTCCCGAGGATACGCAGTATTTT.

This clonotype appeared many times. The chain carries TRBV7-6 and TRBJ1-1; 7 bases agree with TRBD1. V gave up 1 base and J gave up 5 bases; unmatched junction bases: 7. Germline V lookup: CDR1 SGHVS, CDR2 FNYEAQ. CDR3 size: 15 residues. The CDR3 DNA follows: TGTGCCAGCAGCTTAGATGGAGGGGGCGGGACTGAAGCTTTCTTT. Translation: CASSLDGGGGTEAFF.

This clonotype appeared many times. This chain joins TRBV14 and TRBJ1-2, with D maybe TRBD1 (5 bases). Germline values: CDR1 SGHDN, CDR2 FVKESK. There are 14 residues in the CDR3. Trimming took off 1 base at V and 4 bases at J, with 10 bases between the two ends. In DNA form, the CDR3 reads TGTGCCAGCAGCCAAGTGAGCGGGGCCTATGGCTACACCTTC. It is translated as CASSQVSGAYGYTF.

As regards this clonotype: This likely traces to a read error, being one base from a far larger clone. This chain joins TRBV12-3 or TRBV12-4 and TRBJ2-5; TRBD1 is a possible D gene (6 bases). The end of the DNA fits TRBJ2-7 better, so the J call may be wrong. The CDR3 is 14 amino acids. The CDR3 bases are TGTGACAGCAGCTTACAGGGCCAAACCTACGAGCAGTACTTC. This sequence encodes CDSSLQGQTYEQYF.

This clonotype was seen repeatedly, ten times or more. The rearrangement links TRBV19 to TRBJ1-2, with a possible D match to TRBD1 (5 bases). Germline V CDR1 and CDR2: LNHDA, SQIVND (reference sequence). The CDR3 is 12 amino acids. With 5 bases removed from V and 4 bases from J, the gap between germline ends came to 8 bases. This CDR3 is CASSPGTYGYTF. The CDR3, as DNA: TGTGCCAGTAGTCCTGGGACCTATGGCTACACCTTC.